This record looks at one TCR beta chain sequence and its context. It lacks a known antigen. No base-level quality is on record; no much larger clone is a single base apart. The data derive from a study of blood T cells in healthy people across ages (dated by TCRdb to the mid-2010s). General notes on the study: In model experiments, template switching captured roughly one uniquely barcoded TCR beta cDNA molecule for every two T cells. To avoid experimental bias, donors of different ages were distributed randomly across sequencing lanes. Using deep sequencing normalized with unique cDNA molecular identifiers, the study measured how TCR beta repertoire diversity changes with age. Two additional independent replicas of 1 million unique cDNA reads from the same blood draw were analyzed for two donors (one aged 18 to 30 and one aged 80 or older). The donors were split into four age groups: young (average roughly 15 years), middle-aged (roughly 42), aged (more than 55) and long-lived (approximately 80).

The library was made by 5' RACE. Instrument used: Illumina HiSeq 2500. The second PCR ran for about 6 to 12 cycles and used a J-beta primer mix along with a sample-barcoded 5' primer. A template-switch 5' adaptor carrying 12 random nucleotides introduced a unique molecular identifier onto each TCR beta cDNA molecule. Each sample yielded at least 2.5 million CDR3-containing paired-end reads. The Mint cDNA synthesis kit, primed by a TRBC-specific oligonucleotide, was used to synthesize first-strand cDNA from all RNA. All cDNA was treated with uracil-DNA glycosylase and then went through a first 18-cycle PCR with the universal primers M1SS and BC2_uni_R. The paper's processing steps were these. Normalization of each sample was performed by random selection of 1 million high-quality reads, each carrying a distinct molecular identifier. Reads sharing molecular identifiers were discarded rather than binned into consensus sequences. MiTCR, run with a Q25 quality threshold and the strictest error-elimination algorithm, handled CDR3 identification, clonotype clustering and error correction. A nonparametric unseen species model using Euler transformation provided a lower-bound estimate of total TCR beta diversity. TCRdb redid the processing of the public reads, applying fastp at Q25 and MiXCR, and retained in-frame beta chains. Rows with a matching CDR3 protein are joined into one entry that keeps the most common DNA and genes. TCRdb's processing, not the authors', yielded these V and J calls. The sample table lists around 1.7 million distinct CDR3 sequences, under 30% of them with a count of one. Of the sample, approximately 7.7% falls within the top ten clones.

General conclusions and limits of the study: Donor CMV infection status was unknown, potentially confounding age-related changes in expanded clonotypes. Total diversity estimates from one million sequenced T cells were considered lower bounds and underestimates. Observed TCR beta diversity per million T cells fell roughly linearly with age, and a significant reduction was already apparent by age around 39. The percentage of naive T cells measured by flow cytometry correlated strongly with observed TCR beta diversity. Compared with the aged group, the long-lived group had more naive CD4+ T cells, fewer expanded clones and increased TCR diversity, a pattern suggesting age selection. Because profiling used bulk unsorted PBMCs, naive and antigen-experienced compartments could not be compared conclusively.

Taken from cysteine to phenylalanine, the CDR3 has 18 residues. Just the 54-base CDR3 DNA is kept, in frame starting at base 1. Donors were about 36 systemically healthy Caucasian individuals from Russia aged about 6 to 100 years. Around 10 milliliters of peripheral blood were drawn from each donor into EDTA-treated Vacutainer tubes. Ficoll-Paque density-gradient centrifugation was used to isolate PBMCs, with at least 6 million per sample. Trizol reagent was used to extract total RNA from the PBMCs, yielding at least 5.5 micrograms per sample. The percentages of naive CD45RAhigh/CD27high T cells were determined by flow cytometry on a PBMC aliquot from every donor.

This chain joins TRBV21-1 to TRBJ2-3; TRBD2 is the table's D call, not checked against the DNA. TRBV21-1 has pseudogene status. Sequenced sample: blood. This receptor was obtained from a woman in her twenties or thirties in good health. DNA sequence: TGTGCCAGCAGCAAAAGGGCACGCGCGGTTCGGGGCACAGATACGCAGTATTTT. The translation is CASSKRARAVRGTDTQYF.